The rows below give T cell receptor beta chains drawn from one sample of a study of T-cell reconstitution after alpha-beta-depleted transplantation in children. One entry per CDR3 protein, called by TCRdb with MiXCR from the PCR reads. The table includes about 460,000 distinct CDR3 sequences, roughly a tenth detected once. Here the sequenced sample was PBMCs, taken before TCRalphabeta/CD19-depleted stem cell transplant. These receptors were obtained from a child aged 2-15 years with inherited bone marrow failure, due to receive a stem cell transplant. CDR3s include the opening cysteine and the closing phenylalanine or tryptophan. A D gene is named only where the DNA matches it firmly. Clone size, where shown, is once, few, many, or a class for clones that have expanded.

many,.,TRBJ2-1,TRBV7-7,CASSEYGSVNEQFF,TGTGCCAGCAGCGAGTACGGGAGTGTTAATGAGCAGTTCTTC
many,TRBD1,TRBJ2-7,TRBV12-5,CASGLAAGGFYEQYF,TGTGCTAGTGGTTTGGCGGCAGGGGGCTTCTACGAGCAGTACTTC
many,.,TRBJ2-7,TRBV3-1,CASSQTRTYEQYF,TGTGCCAGCAGCCAAACGCGGACCTACGAGCAGTACTTC
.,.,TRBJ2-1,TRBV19,CASSTRLIGNEQFF,TGTGCCAGTAGTACGCGACTTATTGGCAATGAGCAGTTCTTC
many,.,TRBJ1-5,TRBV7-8,CASSLGWGDHSNQPQHF,TGTGCCAGCAGCTTAGGTTGGGGGGACCATAGCAATCAGCCCCAGCATTTT
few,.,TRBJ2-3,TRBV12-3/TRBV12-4,CASTFLRGGDTQYF,TGTGCCAGCACCTTTCTCAGGGGTGGAGATACGCAGTATTTT
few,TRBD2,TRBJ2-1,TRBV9,CASSAGLADNEQFF,TGTGCCAGCAGCGCCGGACTAGCGGACAATGAGCAGTTCTTC
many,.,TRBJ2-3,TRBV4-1,CASSQRGDGSLLDTQYF,TGCGCCAGCAGCCAAAGGGGGGACGGGTCCTTACTGGATACGCAGTATTTT
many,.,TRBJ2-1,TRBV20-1,CSARDWGADNEQFF,TGCAGTGCTAGAGATTGGGGGGCCGACAATGAGCAGTTCTTC
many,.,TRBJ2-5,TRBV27,CASLPSASTRETQYF,TGTGCCAGCCTCCCGTCGGCTAGTACGAGAGAGACCCAGTACTTC
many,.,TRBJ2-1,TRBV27,CASSSLVGYHEQFF,TGTGCCAGCAGTTCGTTGGTGGGCTACCATGAGCAGTTCTTC
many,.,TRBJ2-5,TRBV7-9,CASSLVQDQETQYF,TGTGCCAGCAGCTTGGTGCAAGACCAAGAGACCCAGTACTTC
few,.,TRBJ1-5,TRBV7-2,CASSLGRDNQPQHF,TGTGCCAGCAGCTTAGGCAGGGATAATCAGCCCCAGCATTTT
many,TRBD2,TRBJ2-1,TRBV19,CASSPGTSGREQFF,TGTGCCAGTAGTCCTGGGACTAGCGGGCGTGAGCAGTTCTTC
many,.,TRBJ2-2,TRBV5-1,CASSLERAAGTGELFF,TGCGCCAGCAGCTTGGAGAGGGCGGCGGGCACCGGGGAGCTGTTTTTT
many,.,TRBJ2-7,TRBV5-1,CASSPVPGVTYEQYF,TGCGCCAGCAGCCCGGTTCCGGGAGTCACCTACGAGCAGTACTTC
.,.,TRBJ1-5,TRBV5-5,CASSGDRSYQPQHF,TGTGCCAGCAGCGGAGACAGGTCTTATCAGCCCCAGCATTTT
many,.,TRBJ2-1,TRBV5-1,CASSLDRDPQFF,TGCGCCAGCAGCCTGGACCGGGACCCCCAGTTCTTC
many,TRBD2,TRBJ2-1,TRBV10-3,CAISTPTSGTDPYNEQFF,TGTGCCATCAGTACACCGACTAGCGGGACTGATCCCTACAATGAGCAGTTCTTC
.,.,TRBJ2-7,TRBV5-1,CASSPKTGHYEQYF,TGCGCCAGCAGCCCAAAGACGGGGCACTACGAGCAGTACTTC
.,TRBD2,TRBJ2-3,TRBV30,CAWSRGEPSTDTQYF,TGTGCCTGGAGTCGGGGGGAGCCTAGCACAGATACGCAGTATTTT
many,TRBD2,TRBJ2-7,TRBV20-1,CSAQAGEPSEQYF,TGCAGTGCCCAGGCGGGGGAACCTTCTGAGCAGTACTTC
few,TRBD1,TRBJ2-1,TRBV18,CASSPDDRGYNEQFF,TGTGCCAGCTCACCAGACGACAGGGGCTACAATGAGCAGTTCTTC
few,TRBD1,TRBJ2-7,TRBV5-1,CASSLRWTGGYEQYF,TGCGCCAGCAGCTTGAGATGGACAGGGGGCTACGAGCAGTACTTC
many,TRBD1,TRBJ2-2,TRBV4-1,CASRSGGTGELFF,TGCGCCAGCAGGTCAGGGGGCACCGGGGAGCTGTTTTTT
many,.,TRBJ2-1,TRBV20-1,CSARGGRLNEQFF,TGCAGTGCTAGAGGGGGGAGGCTCAATGAGCAGTTCTTC
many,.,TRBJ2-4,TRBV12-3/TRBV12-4,CASRGPKNIQYF,TGTGCCAGCAGAGGGCCAAAAAACATTCAGTACTTC
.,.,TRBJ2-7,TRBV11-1,CASSPPQGGGFEQYF,TGTGCCAGCAGCCCCCCTCAGGGGGGCGGGTTCGAGCAGTACTTC
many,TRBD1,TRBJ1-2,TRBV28,CASSQGTELWLGYTF,TGTGCCAGCAGCCAAGGGACAGAGCTATGGTTGGGCTACACCTTC
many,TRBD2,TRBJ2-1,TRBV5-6,CASSLSSGSKFF,TGTGCCAGCAGCTTGAGTAGCGGGAGTAAGTTCTTC
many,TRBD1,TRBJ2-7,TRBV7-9,CASSLGTGLSEQYF,TGTGCCAGCAGCTTAGGGACAGGCCTTTCCGAGCAGTACTTC
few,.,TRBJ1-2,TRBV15,CATSGTPGPPNYGYTF,TGTGCCACCAGCGGGACCCCGGGCCCCCCTAACTATGGCTACACCTTC
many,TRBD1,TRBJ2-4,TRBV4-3,CASSQDLRDRGAKNIQYF,TGCGCCAGCAGCCAGGACCTAAGGGACAGGGGAGCCAAAAACATTCAGTACTTC
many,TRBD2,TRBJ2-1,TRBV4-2,CASSQAGRADEQFF,TGTGCCAGCAGCCAAGCGGGGAGGGCGGATGAGCAGTTCTTC
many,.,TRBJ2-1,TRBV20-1,CSAPWGLEQFF,TGCAGTGCGCCGTGGGGGCTTGAGCAGTTCTTC
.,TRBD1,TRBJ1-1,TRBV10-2,CASSRQTGGAVTEAFF,TGCGCCAGCAGTCGTCAAACAGGGGGCGCGGTGACTGAAGCTTTCTTT
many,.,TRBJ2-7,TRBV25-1,CASSSRQGYEQYF,TGTGCCAGCAGTTCGAGGCAGGGCTACGAGCAGTACTTC
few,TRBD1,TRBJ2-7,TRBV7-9,CASSLAAQGREQYF,TGTGCCAGCAGCTTAGCGGCACAGGGGCGGGAGCAGTACTTC
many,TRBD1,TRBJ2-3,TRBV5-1,CASRWTGGADTQYF,TGCGCCAGCAGATGGACAGGGGGCGCAGATACGCAGTATTTT
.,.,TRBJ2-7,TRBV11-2,CASSLGSGTPYEQYF,TGTGCCAGCAGCTTAGGTAGCGGAACCCCCTACGAGCAGTACTTC
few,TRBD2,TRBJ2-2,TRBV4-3,CASSQDSSGNTGELFF,TGCGCCAGCAGCCAAGATTCTAGCGGAAACACCGGGGAGCTGTTTTTT
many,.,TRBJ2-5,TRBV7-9,CASSLVGDAGQETQYF,TGTGCCAGCAGCTTGGTGGGGGACGCTGGCCAAGAGACCCAGTACTTC
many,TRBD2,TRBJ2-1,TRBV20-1,CSARDGASGSIEQFF,TGCAGTGCTAGAGATGGGGCTAGCGGGAGCATTGAGCAGTTCTTC
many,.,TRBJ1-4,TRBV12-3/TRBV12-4,CASSLASRPTNEKLFF,TGTGCCAGCAGTTTAGCCAGTCGGCCAACTAATGAAAAACTGTTTTTT
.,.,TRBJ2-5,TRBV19,CASTPRQGSAETQYF,TGTGCCAGTACCCCGCGGCAGGGAAGCGCCGAGACCCAGTACTTC
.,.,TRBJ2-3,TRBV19,CASSSPRRDTDTQYF,TGTGCCAGTAGTAGCCCCCGGCGCGACACAGATACGCAGTATTTT
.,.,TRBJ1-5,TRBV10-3,CATRSSGMGGTDEYSNQPQHF,TGTGCCACCCGTAGCTCGGGGATGGGCGGGACTGATGAATATAGCAATCAGCCCCAGCATTTT
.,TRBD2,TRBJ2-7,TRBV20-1,CSARTGTKYEQYF,TGCAGTGCTAGAACCGGGACTAAATACGAGCAGTACTTC
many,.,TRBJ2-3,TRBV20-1,CSARDWGRSTDTQYF,TGCAGTGCTAGAGATTGGGGTCGGAGCACAGATACGCAGTATTTT
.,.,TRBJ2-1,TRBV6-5,CASSYFSAPSYNEQFF,TGTGCCAGCAGTTACTTCAGTGCCCCCTCCTACAATGAGCAGTTCTTC
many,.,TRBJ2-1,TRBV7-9,CASSLTSSSEQFF,TGTGCCAGCAGCTTAACTAGTAGTAGTGAGCAGTTCTTC
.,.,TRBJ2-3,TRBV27,CASSLSMEGSTQYF,TGTGCCAGCAGTTTATCGATGGAAGGGTCAACGCAGTATTTT
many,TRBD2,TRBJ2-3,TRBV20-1,CSAREVLAGDGDTQYF,TGCAGTGCTAGAGAGGTACTAGCGGGAGATGGAGATACGCAGTATTTT
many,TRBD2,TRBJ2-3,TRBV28,CASPPAGRTDTQYF,TGTGCCAGCCCCCCAGCGGGACGCACAGATACGCAGTATTTT
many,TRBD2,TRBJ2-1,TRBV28,CASSWGGRAYNEQFF,TGTGCCAGCAGTTGGGGCGGGAGGGCTTACAATGAGCAGTTCTTC